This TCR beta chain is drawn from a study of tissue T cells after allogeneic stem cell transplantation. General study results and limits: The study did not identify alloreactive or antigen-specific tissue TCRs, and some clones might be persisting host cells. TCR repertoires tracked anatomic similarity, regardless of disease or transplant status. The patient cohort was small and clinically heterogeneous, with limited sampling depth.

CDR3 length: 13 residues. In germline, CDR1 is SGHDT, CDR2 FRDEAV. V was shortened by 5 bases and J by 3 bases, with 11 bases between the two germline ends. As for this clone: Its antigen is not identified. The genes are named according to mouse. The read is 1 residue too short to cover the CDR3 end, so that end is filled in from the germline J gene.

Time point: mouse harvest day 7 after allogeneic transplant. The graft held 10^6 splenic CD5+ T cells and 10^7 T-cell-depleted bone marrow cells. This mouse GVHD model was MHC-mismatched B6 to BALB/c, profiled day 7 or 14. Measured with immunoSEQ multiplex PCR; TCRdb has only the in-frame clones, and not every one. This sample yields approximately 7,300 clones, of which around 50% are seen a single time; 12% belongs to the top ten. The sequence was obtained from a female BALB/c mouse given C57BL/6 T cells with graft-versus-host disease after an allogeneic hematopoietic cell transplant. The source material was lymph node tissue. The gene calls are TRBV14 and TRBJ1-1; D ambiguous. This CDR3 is CASSPAPDTEVFF. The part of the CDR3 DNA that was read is TGTGCCAGCAGCCCGGCCCCCGACACAGAAGTCTTC.